One and the same sample provided the 32 T cell receptor beta chains below, sequenced in a study of control samples from healthy donors and cancer patients. Clones were sequenced by immunoSEQ multiplex PCR, and TCRdb holds only the in-frame ones, with some missing. The sample contains some 210,000 clones, 91% of which appear only once. Sequencing was done on a sample of blood. These receptor sequences come from a man aged 25 to 40 in good health.

This chain connects TRBV18 to TRBJ2-3; D uncertain. The CDR3 contains 15 residues. The V end lost 1 base, the J end lost 1 base, and 9 bases lay between the germline ends. Per germline, CDR1 KGHSH and CDR2 LQKENI. DNA of the CDR3: TGTGCCAGCTCACCACAGGGTTTCGGCACAGATACGCAGTATTTT. Its translation: CASSPQGFGTDTQYF.

This chain uses TRBV3-1 (or the pseudogene TRBV3-2) with TRBJ1-2; D might be TRBD1 (6 bases). V was clipped by 1 base and J by 6 bases, with 12 bases between them. The germline CDR1 and CDR2 sequences are LGHDT and YNNKEL (reference sequence). CDR3 length: 14 residues. The CDR3 DNA sequence: TGTGCCAGCAGCCAAGTAGGGGGGGCTGATGGCTACACCTTC. This encodes CASSQVGGADGYTF.

This chain links TRBV19 with TRBJ1-4; no clear D gene. The CDR3 length is 16 residues. From germline, CDR1 is LNHDA and CDR2 SQIVND (reference sequence). V lost 3 bases and J 11 bases, leaving 22 bases between the germline ends. CDR3 loop: CASSIPGGEEGWKLFF. CDR3 in DNA: TGTGCCAGTAGTATCCCTGGCGGAGAAGAGGGATGGAAACTGTTTTTT.

The rearrangement links TRBV5-1 to TRBJ2-3; 9 nucleotides align to TRBD2. The CDR3 contains 17 residues. Germline CDR1 reads SGHRS; CDR2 reads YFSETQ. The V segment lost 1 base and the J segment 2 bases; nucleotides outside the gene matches: 8. CDR3 in DNA: TGCGCCAGCAGCTTGTATGGGCGGGGGGGCACCACAGATACGCAGTATTTT. As protein: CASSLYGRGGTTDTQYF.

The gene calls are TRBV30 and TRBJ2-4; D remains unclear. Germline V gene sequence: CDR1 GTSNPN, CDR2 SVGIG (reference sequence). This CDR3 contains 12 residues. Trimming removed 5 bases from V and 5 bases from J, with 10 bases in between. The CDR3 sequence: CAWGEIQNIQYF. CDR3 coding DNA: TGTGCCTGGGGGGAAATTCAAAACATTCAGTACTTC.

V is TRBV25-1 and J is TRBJ2-3; 10 bases align to TRBD2. The CDR3 sequence is 15 residues long. The germline V gene encodes CDR1 MGHDK and CDR2 SYGVNS. V was pared by 7 bases and J by 2 bases, with 6 bases of the junction left unmatched. The CDR3 region is CASNPLAGATDTQYF. The CDR3 coding sequence is TGTGCCAGCAACCCTCTAGCGGGAGCCACAGATACGCAGTATTTT.

This clone was recorded once. The chain recombines TRBV5-6 with TRBJ2-7; 9 bases match TRBD1. Looked up from germline, CDR1 is SGHDT and CDR2 is YYEEEE. The J segment lost 5 bases and the V segment lost 2 bases, leaving 5 bases of the junction unmatched. The CDR3 sequence is 14 residues long. This CDR3 reads CASSFTGGADEQYF. CDR3 bases: TGTGCCAGCAGCTTTACAGGGGGCGCGGACGAGCAGTACTTC.

In DNA form, the CDR3 reads TGTGCCAGCAGCTTACAGGTCAGCTATGGCTACACCTTC. Translated: CASSLQVSYGYTF. The J gene is TRBJ1-2, the V gene TRBV11-2; no firm D call. CDR1 and CDR2 (germline): SGHAT, FQNNGV. V was pared by 2 bases and J by 4 bases, with 8 bases between. The CDR3 runs 13 residues.

V usage is TRBV19 and J usage is TRBJ1-1; TRBD1 matches at 10 bases. Germline trimming cut 5 bases from V and 0 bases from J; bases unmatched to any gene: 9. The CDR3 length is 17 residues. The germline CDR1 and CDR2 sequences are LNHDA and SQIVND (reference sequence). CDR3 bases: TGTGCCAGTAGTTCCCGGGACAGGGGAAACATGAACACTGAAGCTTTCTTT. Amino acids: CASSSRDRGNMNTEAFF.

The CDR3: CASTRPDSMNTEAFF. CDR3 sequence (DNA): TGTGCCAGCACGCGCCCCGACAGTATGAACACTGAAGCTTTCTTT. The chain recombines TRBV10-3 with TRBJ1-1, with D maybe TRBD1 (5 bases). CDR3 size: 15 residues. The germline V gene has CDR1 ENHRY and CDR2 SYGVKD. Trimming left V 10 bases short and J 0 bases short, with 18 bases between.

This clone was seen only once. V is TRBV19 and J is TRBJ1-5; TRBD1 matches at 8 bases. Germline loops: CDR1 LNHDA, CDR2 SQIVND (reference sequence). This CDR3 contains 14 residues. V was clipped by 6 bases and J by 5 bases; unmatched bases: 6. The CDR3 nucleotides are TGTGCCAGTAGGGACAGGGAACCTCATCAGCCCCAGCATTTT. This sequence encodes CASRDREPHQPQHF.

This chain joins TRBV7-4 and TRBJ2-3; possible D gene TRBD2, 5 bases. Trimming took off 1 base at V and 0 bases at J, with 32 bases between the two ends. From germline, CDR1 is SGHVT and CDR2 SQSDAQ. The CDR3 sequence is 23 residues long. The CDR3 loop reads CASSLEGGSKSFKPPGSTDTQYF. CDR3 nucleotides: TGTGCCAGCAGCTTAGAAGGAGGATCTAAGTCCTTTAAACCCCCTGGTAGCACAGATACGCAGTATTTT.

In nucleotides, the CDR3 is TGTGCCAGCAGCTTAGCGGGCTACGCATCTGGAAACACCATATATTTT. Translated, it gives CASSLAGYASGNTIYF. The chain couples TRBV7-6 to TRBJ1-3; D remains unclear. In germline, CDR1 is SGHVS, CDR2 FNYEAQ. This CDR3 spans 16 amino acids. V was shortened by 0 bases and J by 1 base, with 10 bases between the two germline ends.

The V call is TRBV20-1, the J call TRBJ1-2; tentative D call: TRBD1 (5 bases). There are 10 residues in the CDR3. Trimming left V 2 bases short and J 7 bases short, with 5 bases between. Germline V gene lookup returns CDR1 DFQATT and CDR2 SNEGSKA (reference sequence). In DNA, the CDR3 is TGCAGTGCTAGACAGGGTGGCTACACCTTC. It specifies CSARQGGYTF.

The rearrangement joins TRBV6-5 to TRBJ2-6; a weak D match, TRBD2 (6 bases). V was cut by 2 bases and J by 2 bases, with 7 bases left in between. Germline values: CDR1 MNHEY, CDR2 SVGAGI. The CDR3 covers 15 residues. The CDR3 DNA sequence: TGTGCCAGCAGTTACGGAGGGGCTGGGGCCAACGTCCTGACTTTC. It encodes CASSYGGAGANVLTF.

V usage is TRBV4-1 and J usage is TRBJ2-7; unclear D gene. Trimming shortened V by 0 bases and J by 3 bases, and 15 bases separated the two germline ends. CDR3 length: 16 residues. The germline CDR1 and CDR2 sequences are MGHRA and YSYEKL. The CDR3 DNA follows: TGCGCCAGCAGCCAAGAATCGGGTCCCAGCCGCTACGAGCAGTACTTC. Its protein product is CASSQESGPSRYEQYF.

The CDR3 loop is CASSMVDYGYTF. As DNA, the CDR3 is TGTGCCAGTAGTATGGTGGACTATGGCTACACCTTC. The chain links TRBV19 to TRBJ1-2, with D hard to call. CDR1 and CDR2 from the germline V gene are LNHDA and SQIVND (reference sequence). The CDR3 sequence is 12 residues long. With 3 bases removed from V and 3 bases from J, the gap between germline ends came to 5 bases. Full variable domain (outside the CDR3, taken from reference TRBV19 and TRBJ1-2): DGGITQSPKYLFRKEGQNVTLSCEQNLNHDAMYWYRQDPGQGLRLIYYSQIVNDFQKGDIAEGYSVSREKKESFPLTVTSAQKNPTAFYLCASSMVDYGYTFGSGTRLTVV.

The genes are TRBV18 and TRBJ1-2, with 10 bases that match TRBD1. V lost 2 bases to trimming and J lost 3 bases; unmatched junction nucleotides: 3. Germline V lookup: CDR1 KGHSH, CDR2 LQKENI. The CDR3 loop spans 15 amino acids. The CDR3 DNA follows: TGTGCCAGCTCACCAGGAGGACAGGGGGACTATGGCTACACCTTC. It encodes CASSPGGQGDYGYTF.

V usage is TRBV7-3 and J usage is TRBJ2-3, with a weak D call TRBD2 (5 bases). The CDR3 is made up of 16 amino acids. Germline loops: CDR1 SGHTA, CDR2 FQGTGA. Trimming took 5 bases from V and 4 from J, leaving 19 bases between them. The CDR3 region has the DNA TGTGCCAGCAGCCCGCACTGGGCCCGGGGATCAGATACGCAGTATTTT. It is translated as CASSPHWARGSDTQYF.

The chain recombines TRBV4-1 with TRBJ1-4, with D perhaps TRBD1 (5 bases). Trimming removed 5 bases at V and 8 bases at J, with 18 bases between. The CDR3 runs to 15 residues. CDR1 and CDR2 (germline): MGHRA, YSYEKL. CDR3 nucleotides: TGCGCCAGCAGCGATCTTTGGGGCCCGGAAGAAAAACTGTTTTTT. This encodes CASSDLWGPEEKLFF.

The chain recombines TRBV27 with TRBJ1-1; the match to TRBD1 covers 7 bases. The CDR3 spans 17 residues. CDR1 is MNHEY and CDR2 is SMNVEV in the germline V gene (reference sequence). The ends lost 2 bases at V and 1 base at J; junction bases unmatched: 10. CDR3 in DNA: TGTGCCAGCAGTTTAATTCTGTCGGGACAGCCGAACACTGAAGCTTTCTTT. Translating gives CASSLILSGQPNTEAFF.

The rearrangement links TRBV4-1 to TRBJ1-5, with a tentative D call TRBD1 (6 bases). The germline gives CDR1 MGHRA, CDR2 YSYEKL. There are 16 residues in the CDR3. The germline V and J ends were trimmed by 1 base and 1 base, with 11 bases remaining between them. CDR3 region: CASSQGLGASNQPQHF. The CDR3 nucleotides are TGCGCCAGCAGCCAAGGGTTGGGGGCAAGCAATCAGCCCCAGCATTTT.

Here the CDR3 reads CASSLGTYQPQHF. The CDR3 coding sequence is TGTGCCAGCAGCCTGGGGACTTATCAGCCCCAGCATTTT. V usage is TRBV9 and J usage is TRBJ1-5, with D perhaps TRBD1 (5 bases). The CDR3 spans 13 residues. V gave up 4 bases and J gave up 5 bases, with 10 bases separating them. Germline V lookup: CDR1 SGDLS, CDR2 YYNGEE.

The chain combines TRBV7-9 with TRBJ1-1; TRBD1 matches 8 bases. The germline gives CDR1 SEHNR, CDR2 FQNEAQ (reference sequence). This CDR3 spans 17 amino acids. V lost 5 bases and J lost 2; bases outside the gene matches: 13. The CDR3 DNA reads TGTGCCAGCAGCCCACGAGGCTCGTCAGGGGGCAACACTGAAGCTTTCTTT. Translation: CASSPRGSSGGNTEAFF.

The chain joins TRBV6-1 to TRBJ2-3; the match to TRBD2 covers 13 bases. Germline V gene sequence: CDR1 MNHNS, CDR2 SASEGT. After removal of 4 bases from V and 1 base from J, the junction contained 2 bases not matched to a gene. This CDR3 contains 16 residues. CDR3 residues: CASSVLAGGRTDTQYF. The CDR3 bases are TGTGCCAGCAGTGTACTAGCGGGGGGGCGCACAGATACGCAGTATTTT.

The chain recombines TRBV30 with TRBJ2-2; TRBD2 matches at 9 bases. The trim removed 4 bases at V and 4 bases at J, leaving 13 bases unmatched. Germline CDR1 GTSNPN, CDR2 SVGIG (reference sequence). This CDR3 spans 17 amino acids. This CDR3 is CAWTATRTSAATGELFF. The CDR3 DNA follows: TGTGCCTGGACCGCAACCCGGACTAGCGCTGCCACCGGGGAGCTGTTTTTT.

The J gene is TRBJ2-7, the V gene TRBV6-2 or TRBV6-3, with TRBD2 as a possible D gene (6 bases). CDR1 is MNHEY and CDR2 is SVGEGT in the germline V gene. The ends were cut back, 4 bases at V and 4 bases at J, with 26 bases in the middle. This CDR3 contains 18 residues. The CDR3 here is CASSWRDLSAGRYYEQYF. CDR3 in DNA: TGTGCCAGCAGTTGGAGGGACCTTTCGGCAGGGAGGTATTACGAGCAGTACTTC.

The chain joins TRBV11-3 to TRBJ1-4, with TRBD1 matching over 8 bases. V shed 0 bases, J shed 0 bases, and the junction held 6 bases outside the gene matches. CDR1 SGHNT and CDR2 YENEEA come from the germline V gene. The CDR3 sequence is 18 residues long. The CDR3 sequence: CASSLETGVGATNEKLFF. CDR3 DNA: TGTGCCAGCAGCTTAGAGACAGGGGTAGGTGCAACTAATGAAAAACTGTTTTTT.

This chain uses TRBV5-1 with TRBJ2-6; no clear D gene. The germline V and J ends were trimmed by 3 bases and 0 bases, with 10 bases remaining between them. Per germline, CDR1 SGHRS and CDR2 YFSETQ. This CDR3 is built from 16 residues. CDR3 in amino acids: CASSSDLRSGANVLTF. DNA of the CDR3: TGCGCCAGCAGCTCGGACCTACGCTCTGGGGCCAACGTCCTGACTTTC.

This chain uses TRBV4-2 with TRBJ1-2; TRBD1 might be the D (6 bases). The V and J ends lost 5 bases and 6 bases respectively, with 16 bases between them. This CDR3 contains 14 residues. Germline assignment: CDR1 LGHNA and CDR2 YNFKEQ. The CDR3 spells CASSTGTLGHGYTF. Written as DNA, the CDR3 is TGTGCCAGCAGCACCGGGACACTAGGACATGGCTACACCTTC.

This chain uses TRBV28 with TRBJ1-2; 8 bases agree with TRBD1. CDR1 and CDR2 from the germline V gene are MDHEN and SYDVKM. V shed 7 bases, J shed 8 bases, and the junction held 6 bases outside the gene matches. This CDR3 has 12 residues. Written as DNA, the CDR3 is TGTGCCAGCACCCTTGGACAGGGCGGCTACACCTTC. Translation gives CASTLGQGGYTF.

The CDR3 loop reads CASSWDGQGDNSPLHF. The CDR3 DNA follows: TGCGCCAGCAGCTGGGACGGGCAGGGTGACAATTCACCCCTCCACTTT. This rearrangement joins TRBV5-1 to TRBJ1-6, with TRBD1 as a possible D gene (5 bases). The CDR3 covers 16 residues. The V gene's germline CDR1 is SGHRS and CDR2 YFSETQ. V lost 3 bases and J 7 bases, leaving 17 bases between the germline ends. The variable domain in full, completed from reference TRBV5-1 and TRBJ1-6, reads KAGVTQTPRYLIKTRGQQVTLSCSPISGHRSVSWYQQTPGQGLQFLFEYFSETQRNKGNFPGRFSGRQFSNSRSEMNVSTLELGDSALYLCASSWDGQGDNSPLHFGNGTRLTVT.